This entry features one T cell receptor (beta chain) sequence. This entry is derived from a study of blood T cell repertoires in COVID-19. Study-wide background: Sites across the United States, Italy and Spain contributed samples from acute and convalescent COVID-19.

Generated by immunoSEQ multiplex PCR, the TCRdb table keeps only in-frame clones and is missing some. Here the sample spans about 380,000 clones, about 88% being singletons. The germline CDR1 and CDR2 sequences are MNHNS and SASEGT. The CDR3 is 15 residues long. The V gene end was trimmed by 2 bases and the J gene end by 2 bases; junction bases not matched to a gene: 4. Sequenced: PBMCs or T cells enriched from blood (not recorded which). This sequence originates from a woman aged 18-30 years who had recovered from COVID-19. The rearrangement uses TRBV6-1 and TRBJ1-2; 8 bases are shared with TRBD1. CDR3 nucleotides: TGTGCCAGCAGTGAATATCGGACAGGGAACTATGGCTACACCTTC. This encodes CASSEYRTGNYGYTF.